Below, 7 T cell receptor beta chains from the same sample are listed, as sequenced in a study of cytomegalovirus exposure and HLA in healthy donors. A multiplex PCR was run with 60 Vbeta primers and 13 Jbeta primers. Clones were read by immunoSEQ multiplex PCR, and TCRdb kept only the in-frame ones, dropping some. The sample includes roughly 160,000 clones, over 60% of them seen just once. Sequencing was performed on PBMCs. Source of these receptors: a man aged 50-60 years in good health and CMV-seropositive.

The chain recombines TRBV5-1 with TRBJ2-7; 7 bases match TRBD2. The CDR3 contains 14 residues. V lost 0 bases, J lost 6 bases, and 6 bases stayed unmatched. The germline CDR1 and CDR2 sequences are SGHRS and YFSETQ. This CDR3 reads CASSLANAGVEQYF. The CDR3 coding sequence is TGCGCCAGCAGCTTGGCCAATGCGGGGGTCGAGCAGTACTTC.

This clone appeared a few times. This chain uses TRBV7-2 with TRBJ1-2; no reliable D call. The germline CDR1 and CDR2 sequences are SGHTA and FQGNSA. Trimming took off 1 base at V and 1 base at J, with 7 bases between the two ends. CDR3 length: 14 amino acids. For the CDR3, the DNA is TGTGCCAGCAGCTTAGAAAGCAATAACTATGGCTACACCTTC. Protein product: CASSLESNNYGYTF.

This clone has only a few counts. In nucleotides, the CDR3 is TGTGCCAGCAGCTTAGAAGGAGTACGTAATTCACCCCTCCACTTT. It yields the protein CASSLEGVRNSPLHF. This rearrangement joins TRBV11-2 to TRBJ1-6; no clear D gene. V was trimmed by 0 bases and J by 6 bases, leaving 9 bases between them. The CDR3 loop spans 15 amino acids. In germline, CDR1 is SGHAT, CDR2 FQNNGV.

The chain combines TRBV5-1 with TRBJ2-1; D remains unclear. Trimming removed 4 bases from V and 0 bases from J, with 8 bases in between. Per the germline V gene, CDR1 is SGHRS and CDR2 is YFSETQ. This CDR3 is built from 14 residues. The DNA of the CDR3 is TGCGCCAGCAGCAGCGACCCCTCCTACAATGAGCAGTTCTTC. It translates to CASSSDPSYNEQFF. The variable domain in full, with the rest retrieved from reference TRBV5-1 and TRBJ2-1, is KAGVTQTPRYLIKTRGQQVTLSCSPISGHRSVSWYQQTPGQGLQFLFEYFSETQRNKGNFPGRFSGRQFSNSRSEMNVSTLELGDSALYLCASSSDPSYNEQFFGPGTRLTVL.

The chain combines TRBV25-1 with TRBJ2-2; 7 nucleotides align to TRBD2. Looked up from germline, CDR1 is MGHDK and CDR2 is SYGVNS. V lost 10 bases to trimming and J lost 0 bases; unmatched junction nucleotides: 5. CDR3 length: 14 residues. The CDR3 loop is CATTRGANTGELFF. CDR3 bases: TGTGCCACCACCCGGGGGGCGAACACCGGGGAGCTGTTTTTT.

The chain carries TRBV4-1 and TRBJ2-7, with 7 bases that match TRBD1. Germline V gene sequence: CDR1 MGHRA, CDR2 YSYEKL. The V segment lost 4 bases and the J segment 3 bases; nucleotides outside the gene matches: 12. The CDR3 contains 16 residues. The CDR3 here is CASSPSTGQRFYEQYF. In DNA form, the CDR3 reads TGCGCCAGCAGCCCAAGTACGGGACAGAGATTCTACGAGCAGTACTTC.

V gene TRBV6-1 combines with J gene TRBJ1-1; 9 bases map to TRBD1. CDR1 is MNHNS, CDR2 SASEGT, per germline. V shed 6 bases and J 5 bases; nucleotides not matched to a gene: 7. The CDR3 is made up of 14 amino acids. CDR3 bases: TGTGCCAGCAGGCGGGACAGGGAATGGACTGAAGCTTTCTTT. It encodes CASRRDREWTEAFF.